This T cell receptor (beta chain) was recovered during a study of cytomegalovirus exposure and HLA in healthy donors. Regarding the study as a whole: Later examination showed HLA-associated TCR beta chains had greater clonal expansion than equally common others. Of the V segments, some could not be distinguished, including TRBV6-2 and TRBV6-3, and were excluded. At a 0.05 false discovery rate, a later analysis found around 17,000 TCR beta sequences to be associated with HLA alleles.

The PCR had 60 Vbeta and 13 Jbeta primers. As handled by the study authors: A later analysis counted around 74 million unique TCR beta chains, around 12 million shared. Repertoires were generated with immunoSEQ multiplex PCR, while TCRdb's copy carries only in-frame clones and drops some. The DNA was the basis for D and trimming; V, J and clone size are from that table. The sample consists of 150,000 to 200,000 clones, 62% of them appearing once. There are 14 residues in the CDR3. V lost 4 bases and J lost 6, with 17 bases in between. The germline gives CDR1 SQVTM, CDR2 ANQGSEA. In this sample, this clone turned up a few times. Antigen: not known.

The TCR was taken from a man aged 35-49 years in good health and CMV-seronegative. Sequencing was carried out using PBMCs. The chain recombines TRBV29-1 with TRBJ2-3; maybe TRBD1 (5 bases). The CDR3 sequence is CSVVSSGYWDTQYF. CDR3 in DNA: TGCAGCGTTGTATCGTCAGGGTATTGGGATACGCAGTATTTT.